This TCR beta chain was captured by sequencing in a study of cytomegalovirus exposure and HLA in healthy donors. 60 Vbeta and 13 Jbeta primers were used in PCR. Some clones are missing from TCRdb's copy, which holds only in-frame ones; the method was immunoSEQ multiplex PCR. The table shows about 140,000 clones, with around three quarters occurring only once. The CDR3 sequence is 14 residues long. V shed 3 bases and J shed 4 bases, with 9 bases lying between them. Germline V lookup: CDR1 SGHVS, CDR2 FQNEAQ. Donors sampled were nominally healthy, though unrecorded immune exposures were likely. The count of this clone is one. Its antigen is not known. The study's findings and limits: Upon later analysis, HLA-associated TCR beta chains proved more clonally expanded than other, equally common chains. The HLA-A and HLA-B alleles of most subjects were reportedly predicted accurately from TCR beta sequences.

V usage is TRBV7-8 and J usage is TRBJ2-2; D perhaps matches TRBD1 (5 bases). The TCR was taken from a man in his forties in good health and CMV-seronegative. Sequencing used PBMCs. Here the CDR3 reads CASSLATATGELFF. The CDR3 bases are TGTGCCAGCAGCTTGGCGACAGCCACCGGGGAGCTGTTTTTT.